This T cell receptor beta chain was found in a study of blood T cell repertoires in COVID-19. Background on the study: Some COVID-19 samples were acute and others convalescent; all came from the United States, Italy and Spain. Sources were T cells, B-cell-depleted T cells, or PBMCs; the material itself was cDNA or gDNA.

Per the germline V gene, CDR1 is SGHTA and CDR2 is FQGNSA. V lost 6 bases, J lost 4 bases, and 12 bases lay in between. This CDR3 comprises 13 residues. This clone was counted between two and nine times. Original processing methods: Amplifying reference gene primers gave estimates of nucleated cell counts. TCRdb's table, derived via immunoSEQ multiplex PCR, lists solely in-frame clones and lacks some. V, J and clone size reflect that table, while D and trimming were determined from the DNA. The repertoire has about 240,000 clones, around 82% of them found once; the top ten carry approximately 4.5%. The specimen sequenced was peripheral blood. V gene TRBV7-2 combines with J gene TRBJ1-1; TRBD1 is a possible D gene (5 bases). The source of this sequence is a woman in her sixties or seventies with acute or convalescent COVID-19. The CDR3 DNA sequence: TGTGCCAGCAGATTGACAGAACGCACTGAAGCTTTCTTT. It is translated as CASRLTERTEAFF.